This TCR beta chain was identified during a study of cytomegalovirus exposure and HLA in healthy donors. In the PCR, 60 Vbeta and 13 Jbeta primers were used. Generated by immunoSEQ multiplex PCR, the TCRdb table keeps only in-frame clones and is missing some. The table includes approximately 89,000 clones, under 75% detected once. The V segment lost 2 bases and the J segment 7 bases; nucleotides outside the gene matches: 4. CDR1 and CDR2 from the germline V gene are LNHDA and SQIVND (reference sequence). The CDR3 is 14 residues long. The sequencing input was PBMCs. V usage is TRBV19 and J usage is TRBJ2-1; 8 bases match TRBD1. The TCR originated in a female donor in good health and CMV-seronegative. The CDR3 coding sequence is TGTGCCAGTAGTATATCAGGGGGCAGGAATGAGCAGTTCTTC. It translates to CASSISGGRNEQFF.